The 26 T cell receptor beta chains listed next were all sequenced from one sample in a study of Graves' ophthalmopathy and Graves' hyperthyroidism. Researchers took RNA transcripts and amplified TCR beta CDR3 regions from them. Investigators did first-round RT-PCR with HTBI primers, then second-round multiplex PCR. TCRdb independently ran MiXCR on the multiplex PCR reads; one entry per CDR3 protein. The sample records a few hundred thousand distinct CDR3 sequences, under 40% being singletons. Material: peripheral blood or thyroid tissue (not recorded which). These receptors all stem from an adult man with Graves' hyperthyroidism.

The rearrangement links TRBV29-1 to TRBJ2-2; 10 bases fit TRBD2. The V gene end was trimmed by 8 bases and the J gene end by 5 bases; junction bases not matched to a gene: 11. The CDR3 contains 15 residues. Looked up from germline, CDR1 is SQVTM and CDR2 is ANQGSEA. The CDR3, as DNA: TGCAGCTTGGGATCTAGCGGGAGCGATACCGGGGAGCTGTTTTTT. Translated, it gives CSLGSSGSDTGELFF.

The J gene is TRBJ2-7, the V gene TRBV18; 8 bases fit TRBD1. J was trimmed by 12 bases and V by 6 bases; bases with no gene match: 13. The CDR3 runs 13 residues. The V gene's germline CDR1 is KGHSH and CDR2 LQKENI. The CDR3 sequence: CASSTGAGGSPYF. The CDR3 bases are TGTGCCAGCTCCACGGGGGCAGGGGGCTCTCCGTACTTC.

This clonotype was picked up many times. The V gene is TRBV5-1, the J gene TRBJ2-5; a weak D match, TRBD1 (5 bases). Per the germline V gene, CDR1 is SGHRS and CDR2 is YFSETQ. The CDR3 extends over 13 amino acids. V was cut by 6 bases and J by 1 base, with 10 bases left in between. This CDR3 reads CASTSGFQETQYF. In nucleotides, the CDR3 is TGCGCCAGCACCTCAGGGTTCCAAGAGACCCAGTACTTC.

V is TRBV7-9 and J is TRBJ1-2; D is possibly TRBD1 (6 bases). This CDR3 is 14 amino acids long. The germline V gene has CDR1 SEHNR and CDR2 FQNEAQ (reference sequence). V was pared by 5 bases and J by 4 bases, with 14 bases between. The CDR3 spells CASSRNRDFYGYTF. The CDR3 DNA sequence: TGTGCCAGCAGCCGGAACAGGGACTTCTATGGCTACACCTTC.

The chain combines TRBV7-6 with TRBJ2-7; a possible D gene is TRBD1 (6 bases). CDR3 length: 11 amino acids. CDR1 is SGHVS, CDR2 FNYEAQ, per germline. The CDR3 nucleotides read TGTGCTACGGACAGAGACTACGAGCAGTACTTC. Protein product: CATDRDYEQYF.

This clonotype was seen a handful of times. The V gene is TRBV12-3 or TRBV12-4, the J gene TRBJ2-2; 15 bases match TRBD2. J lost 4 bases, V lost 6 bases, and 12 bases had no gene match. CDR3 size: 19 residues. The CDR3 sequence is CASRAPPGLAGGITGELFF. The CDR3 nucleotides read TGTGCCAGCAGAGCCCCACCGGGACTAGCGGGAGGCATCACCGGGGAGCTGTTTTTT.

This clonotype was counted at least ten times. This chain uses TRBV7-3 with TRBJ2-1; 10 nucleotides match TRBD2. This CDR3 comprises 16 residues. Germline CDR1 is SGHTA and CDR2 is FQGTGA. V dropped 3 bases and J dropped 5; count of bases not matched to a gene: 7. This CDR3 reads CASSLSGTSVNNEQFF. The CDR3 nucleotides read TGTGCCAGCAGCTTGTCGGGGACTAGCGTCAACAATGAGCAGTTCTTC. Variable domain in full (rest from reference TRBV7-3 and TRBJ2-1): GAGVSQTPSNKVTEKGKYVELRCDPISGHTALYWYRQSLGQGPEFLIYFQGTGAADDSGLPNDRFFAVRPEGSVSTLKIQRTERGDSAVYLCASSLSGTSVNNEQFFGPGTRLTVL.

The V gene is TRBV14, the J gene TRBJ2-7; TRBD1 agrees at 7 bases. The CDR3 covers 13 residues. The ends lost 1 base at V and 8 bases at J; junction bases unmatched: 5. Germline V gene data show CDR1 as SGHDN and CDR2 as FVKESK. CDR3 residues: CASSQVAGGKQYF. The CDR3, as DNA: TGTGCCAGCAGCCAAGTTGCAGGGGGAAAGCAGTACTTC.

This clonotype was detected many times. This chain uses TRBV7-6 with TRBJ1-5; the match to TRBD1 covers 7 bases. This CDR3 is built from 16 residues. Germline values: CDR1 SGHVS, CDR2 FNYEAQ. V lost 5 bases and J lost 0; bases outside the gene matches: 7. In DNA, the CDR3 is TGTGCCAGCAGCCCGTGGACAGGCTATAGCAATCAGCCCCAGCATTTT. It translates to CASSPWTGYSNQPQHF.

The gene calls are TRBV25-1 and TRBJ2-7; 9 nucleotides align to TRBD1. After removal of 5 bases from V and 3 bases from J, the junction contained 8 bases not matched to a gene. This CDR3 is 15 amino acids long. CDR1 and CDR2 (germline): MGHDK, SYGVNS. The CDR3 loop reads CASSSGQGSGYEQYF. The CDR3 nucleotides are TGTGCCAGCAGTTCAGGACAGGGGAGTGGCTACGAGCAGTACTTC.

Many counts were recorded for this clonotype. CDR3 nucleotide sequence: TGTGCCAGCAGCTCGTATGCAACTAATGAAAAACTGTTTTTT. Translated, it gives CASSSYATNEKLFF. V is TRBV12-3 or TRBV12-4 and J is TRBJ1-4; no definite D call. Trimming removed 6 bases at V and 0 bases at J, with 8 bases between. This CDR3 has 14 residues.

The chain carries TRBV12-3 or TRBV12-4 and TRBJ1-1; possibly TRBD1 for D (6 bases). The CDR3 covers 14 residues. The ends were cut back, 5 bases at V and 2 bases at J, with 12 bases in the middle. The DNA of the CDR3 is TGTGCCAGCAGTCTACAGGGTTACAACACTGAAGCTTTCTTT. Translating it yields CASSLQGYNTEAFF.

The chain joins TRBV10-3 to TRBJ1-5; possible D gene TRBD1, 6 bases. With 2 bases removed from V and 7 bases from J, the gap between germline ends came to 12 bases. Germline V gene lookup returns CDR1 ENHRY and CDR2 SYGVKD. The CDR3 is 14 amino acids. The CDR3 DNA follows: TGTGCCATCAGTGAGGAGGGGGAGGACCAGCCCCAGCATTTT. This codes for CAISEEGEDQPQHF.

This clonotype turned up a few times. The J gene is TRBJ2-2, the V gene TRBV7-9; 8 positions agree with TRBD1. The germline V gene has CDR1 SEHNR and CDR2 FQNEAQ (reference sequence). V dropped 4 bases and J dropped 3; count of bases not matched to a gene: 7. The CDR3 contains 16 residues. CDR3 protein: CASSSWTGSDTGELFF. The CDR3, as DNA: TGTGCCAGCAGCTCCTGGACAGGGTCGGACACCGGGGAGCTGTTTTTT.

As to this clonotype: The junction departs from the called germline gene at one end, perhaps through a read error. This rearrangement joins TRBV6-1 to TRBJ1-2; D might be TRBD1 (5 bases). CDR3 length: 15 amino acids. Germline-derived CDR1 and CDR2 are MNHNS and SASEGT. The CDR3 loop is CASSDGRWGDYGHTF. In nucleotides, the CDR3 is TGTGCCAGCAGTGACGGCCGCTGGGGGGACTATGGCCACACCTTC.

In this sample, this clonotype turned up a few times. The chain joins TRBV12-3 or TRBV12-4 to TRBJ2-7, with D perhaps TRBD2 (5 bases). This CDR3 contains 14 residues. V dropped 6 bases and J dropped 3 bases, with 15 bases sitting between them. The CDR3: CASSRTFAGYEQYF. CDR3 in DNA: TGTGCCAGCAGCCGAACCTTTGCGGGCTACGAGCAGTACTTC.

This clonotype was observed at least ten times. The chain couples TRBV28 to TRBJ1-2; D is unclear. Germline-derived CDR1 and CDR2 are MDHEN and SYDVKM. Trimming removed 1 base at V and 4 bases at J, with 4 bases between. The CDR3 extends over 12 amino acids. CDR3 amino acids: CASSLLPYGYTF. CDR3 nucleotides: TGTGCCAGCAGTTTATTGCCCTATGGCTACACCTTC.

The chain couples TRBV19 to TRBJ1-5; TRBD1 is a possible D gene (5 bases). Trimming left V 6 bases short and J 1 base short, with 16 bases between. The CDR3 length is 16 residues. The V gene's germline CDR1 is LNHDA and CDR2 SQIVND (reference sequence). The CDR3 sequence is CASRDSHLSSNQPQHF. The CDR3 DNA sequence: TGTGCCAGTAGAGACAGCCACTTATCGAGCAATCAGCCCCAGCATTTT.

There are many counts of this clonotype. The V call is TRBV7-9, the J call TRBJ1-2; D call uncertain. V lost 5 bases to trimming and J lost 8 bases, with 12 bases between them. The CDR3 runs to 12 residues. CDR1 is SEHNR and CDR2 is FQNEAQ in the germline V gene (reference sequence). CDR3 sequence reads: CASSLIGLGYTF. The DNA for the CDR3 is TGTGCCAGCAGCCTAATTGGTCTCGGCTACACCTTC.

This clonotype was seen many times. The V call is TRBV15, the J call TRBJ1-2, with D maybe TRBD1 (5 bases). CDR3 length: 17 residues. Per germline, CDR1 LNHNV and CDR2 YYDKDF (reference sequence). Deletions cut 7 bases from V and 0 bases from J, with 21 bases between. CDR3 bases: TGTGCCACCACCACGGCCGGCAGGGAACAAACTAACTATGGCTACACCTTC. This gives the protein CATTTAGREQTNYGYTF.

The genes are TRBV7-9 and TRBJ2-7; D is possibly TRBD2 (6 bases). The CDR3 spans 16 residues. Germline V gene data show CDR1 as SEHNR and CDR2 as FQNEAQ (reference sequence). Between the trimmed V and J ends, which lost 5 bases and 4 bases, there was a span of 21 bases. This CDR3 reads CASSLETSPAGYEQYF. The DNA for the CDR3 is TGTGCCAGCAGCCTCGAAACTAGCCCGGCGGGATACGAGCAGTACTTC.

The chain recombines TRBV7-6 with TRBJ2-7; no definite D call. The CDR3 contains 12 residues. V was clipped by 5 bases and J by 7 bases, with 12 bases between them. The germline V gene has CDR1 SGHVS and CDR2 FNYEAQ. The CDR3 here is CASSQVGNEQYF. As DNA, the CDR3 is TGTGCCAGCAGCCAAGTGGGGAATGAGCAGTACTTC.

This clonotype occurred many times. This sequence joins TRBV20-1 and TRBJ2-7; 8 bases line up with TRBD2. Germline lookup yields CDR1 DFQATT and CDR2 SNEGSKA (reference sequence). V shed 5 bases, J shed 5 bases, and the junction held 8 bases outside the gene matches. This CDR3 contains 13 residues. The CDR3 region is CSAERGNKDEQYF. For the CDR3, the DNA is TGCAGTGCTGAGCGGGGGAACAAAGACGAGCAGTACTTC.

This sequence joins TRBV2 and TRBJ1-6; tentative D call: TRBD1 (5 bases). CDR1 and CDR2 (germline): SNHLY, FYNNEI. CDR3 size: 15 residues. V dropped 2 bases and J dropped 8 bases, with 13 bases sitting between them. DNA for the CDR3: TGTGCCAGCAGTGAATGGGCAGGGCCGGATTCACCCCTCCACTTT. It is translated as CASSEWAGPDSPLHF. Full variable domain (rest looked up from reference TRBV2 and TRBJ1-6): EPEVTQTPSHQVTQMGQEVILRCVPISNHLYFYWYRQILGQKVEFLVSFYNNEISEKSEIFDDQFSVERPDGSNFTLKIRSTKLEDSAMYFCASSEWAGPDSPLHFGNGTRLTVT.

This clonotype has a count of ten or more. The chain uses TRBV7-9 and TRBJ2-2; 14 bases map to TRBD2. CDR1 and CDR2 (germline): SEHNR, FQNEAQ (reference sequence). The length of the CDR3 is 18 residues. V lost 7 bases to trimming and J lost 2 bases; unmatched junction nucleotides: 9. CDR3 coding DNA: TGTGCCAGCATCGCTTCGGGGACTAGCGGGAGCAACACCGGGGAGCTGTTTTTT. As protein: CASIASGTSGSNTGELFF.

A few counts support this clonotype. V and J are TRBV5-1 and TRBJ2-3; D gene uncertain. There are 15 residues in the CDR3. V lost 0 bases and J 0 bases, leaving 8 bases between the germline ends. The germline V gene has CDR1 SGHRS and CDR2 YFSETQ. DNA for the CDR3: TGCGCCAGCAGCTTGGATCCTGACAGCACAGATACGCAGTATTTT. Translated: CASSLDPDSTDTQYF.